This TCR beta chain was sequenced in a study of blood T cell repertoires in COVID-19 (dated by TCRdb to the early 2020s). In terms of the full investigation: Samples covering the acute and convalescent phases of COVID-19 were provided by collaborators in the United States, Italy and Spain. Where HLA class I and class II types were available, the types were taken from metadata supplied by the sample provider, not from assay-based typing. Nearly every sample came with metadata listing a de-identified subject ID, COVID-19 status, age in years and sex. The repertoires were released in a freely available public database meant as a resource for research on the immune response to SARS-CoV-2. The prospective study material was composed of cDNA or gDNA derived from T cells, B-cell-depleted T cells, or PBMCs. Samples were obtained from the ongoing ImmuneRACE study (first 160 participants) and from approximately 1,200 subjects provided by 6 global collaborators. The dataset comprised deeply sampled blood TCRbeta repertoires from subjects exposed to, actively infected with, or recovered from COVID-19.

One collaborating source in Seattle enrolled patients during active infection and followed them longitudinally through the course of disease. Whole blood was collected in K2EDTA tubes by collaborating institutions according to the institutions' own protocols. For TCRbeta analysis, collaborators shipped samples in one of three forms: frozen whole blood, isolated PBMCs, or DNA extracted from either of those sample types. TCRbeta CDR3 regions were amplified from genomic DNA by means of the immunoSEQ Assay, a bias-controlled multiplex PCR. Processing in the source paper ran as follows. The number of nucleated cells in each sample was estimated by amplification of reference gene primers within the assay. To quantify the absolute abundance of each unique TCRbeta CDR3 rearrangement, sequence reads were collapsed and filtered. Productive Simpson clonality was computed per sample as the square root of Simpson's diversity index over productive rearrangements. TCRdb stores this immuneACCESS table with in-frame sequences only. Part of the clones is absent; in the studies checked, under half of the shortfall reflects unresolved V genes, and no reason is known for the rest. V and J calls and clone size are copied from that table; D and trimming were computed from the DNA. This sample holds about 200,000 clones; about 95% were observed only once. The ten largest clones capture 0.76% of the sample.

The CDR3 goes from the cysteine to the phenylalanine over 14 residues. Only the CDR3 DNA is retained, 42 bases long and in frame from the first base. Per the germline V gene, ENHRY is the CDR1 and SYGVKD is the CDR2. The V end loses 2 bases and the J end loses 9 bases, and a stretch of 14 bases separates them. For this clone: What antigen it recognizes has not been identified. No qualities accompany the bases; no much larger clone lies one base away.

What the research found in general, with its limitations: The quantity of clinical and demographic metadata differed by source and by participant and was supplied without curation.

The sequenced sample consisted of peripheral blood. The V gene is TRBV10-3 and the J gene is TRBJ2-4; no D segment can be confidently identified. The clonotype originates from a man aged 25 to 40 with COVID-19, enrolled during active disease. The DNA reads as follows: TGTGCCATCAGTGAGCGACAAATAGGAAGCATTCAGTACTTC. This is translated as CAISERQIGSIQYF.